This is a list of T cell receptor beta chains from one sample in a study of Ad26.COV2.S vaccination and SARS-CoV-2 variants. Assay used: immunoSEQ multiplex PCR; TCRdb lists only in-frame clones, some missing. The table lists 300,000 to 350,000 clones, 85% to 90% of them singletons. The sequencing here drew on peripheral blood, taken in a trial of Ad26.COV2.S vaccine versus placebo. Source of these receptors: a person aged 18-60 years who received the Ad26.COV2.S COVID-19 vaccine or a placebo. CDR3s include the opening cysteine and the closing phenylalanine or tryptophan. Fields, in order: clone size, J gene, D gene, V gene, CDR3 protein, CDR3 DNA. A D gene is named only where the DNA matches it firmly. Clone size, where shown, is once, few, many, or a class for clones that have expanded.

size: .; J: TRBJ2-5; D: TRBD1; V: TRBV12-5; CDR3: CASGDRGQGEEETQYF; DNA: TGTGCTAGTGGGGACCGGGGACAGGGGGAGGAAGAGACCCAGTACTTC
size: .; J: TRBJ2-5; D: .; V: TRBV5-1; CDR3: CASSLATGLQETQYF; DNA: TGCGCCAGCAGCTTGGCGACAGGTCTACAAGAGACCCAGTACTTC
size: .; J: TRBJ2-5; D: .; V: TRBV7-9; CDR3: CASSTLEGTGKTQYF; DNA: TGTGCCAGCAGCACGCTGGAAGGGACTGGCAAGACCCAGTACTTC
size: .; J: TRBJ2-2; D: .; V: TRBV12-5; CDR3: CASVQAAVGGELFF; DNA: TGTGCTAGTGTCCAGGCAGCGGTCGGCGGGGAGCTGTTTTTT
size: .; J: TRBJ2-7; D: .; V: TRBV27; CDR3: CATLGESYEQYF; DNA: TGTGCCACTCTGGGAGAATCCTACGAGCAGTACTTC
size: few; J: TRBJ1-1; D: TRBD1; V: TRBV4-3; CDR3: CASSQTPGQSEAFF; DNA: TGCGCCAGCAGCCAAACCCCGGGACAGTCTGAAGCTTTCTTT
size: .; J: TRBJ2-5; D: TRBD1; V: TRBV3-1/TRBV3-2; CDR3: CASSQAGRGQYF; DNA: TGTGCCAGCAGCCAAGCGGGCAGGGGGCAGTACTTC
size: .; J: TRBJ2-2; D: TRBD2; V: TRBV6-5; CDR3: CACSGGRNTGELFF; DNA: TGTGCCTGCTCCGGGGGGAGAAACACCGGGGAGCTGTTTTTT
size: .; J: TRBJ1-2; D: .; V: TRBV9; CDR3: CASSVAGDGYTF; DNA: TGTGCCAGCAGCGTGGCAGGCGATGGCTACACCTTC
size: .; J: TRBJ2-2; D: TRBD2; V: TRBV19; CDR3: CASSILAENTGELFF; DNA: TGTGCCAGTAGTATCCTAGCGGAAAACACCGGGGAGCTGTTTTTT
size: once; J: TRBJ1-5; D: .; V: TRBV6-5; CDR3: CASTPKGLRQPQHF; DNA: TGTGCCAGCACTCCTAAAGGGTTGAGGCAGCCCCAGCATTTT
size: .; J: TRBJ1-2; D: .; V: TRBV14; CDR3: CASSWVGPKDGYTF; DNA: TGTGCCAGCAGCTGGGTGGGACCCAAGGATGGCTACACCTTC
size: .; J: TRBJ2-6; D: .; V: TRBV7-8; CDR3: CASSLYLLQLPGANVLTF; DNA: TGTGCCAGCAGCTTGTATTTACTACAGCTACCTGGGGCCAACGTCCTGACTTTC
size: once; J: TRBJ1-1; D: .; V: TRBV5-1; CDR3: CASSLLSEGGSTEAFF; DNA: TGCGCCAGCAGCTTGCTATCCGAGGGCGGAAGTACTGAAGCTTTCTTT
size: .; J: TRBJ2-2; D: TRBD2; V: TRBV5-1; CDR3: CASSTGLAGGVLTGELFF; DNA: TGCGCCAGCAGCACGGGACTAGCGGGAGGTGTGTTAACCGGGGAGCTGTTTTTT
size: .; J: TRBJ2-2; D: .; V: TRBV29-1; CDR3: CSVEGSGTGELFF; DNA: TGCAGCGTTGAGGGGTCCGGCACCGGGGAGCTGTTTTTT
size: .; J: TRBJ1-4; D: .; V: TRBV7-9; CDR3: CASSLASGWGEKLFF; DNA: TGTGCCAGCAGCTTAGCCTCAGGGTGGGGAGAAAAACTGTTTTTT
size: .; J: TRBJ1-1; D: .; V: TRBV6-5; CDR3: CASSWGGGRTEAFF; DNA: TGTGCCAGCAGTTGGGGGGGAGGGCGAACTGAAGCTTTCTTT
size: .; J: TRBJ2-1; D: .; V: TRBV12-3/TRBV12-4; CDR3: CASSFTEAEQFF; DNA: TGTGCCAGCAGTTTTACCGAGGCTGAGCAGTTCTTC
size: .; J: TRBJ1-2; D: .; V: TRBV6-5; CDR3: CASSYNSLGGGGYTF; DNA: TGTGCCAGCAGTTACAACTCGCTTGGGGGCGGAGGCTACACCTTC
size: .; J: TRBJ2-3; D: .; V: TRBV2; CDR3: CASSPEPDTQYF; DNA: TGTGCCAGCAGTCCGGAGCCAGATACGCAGTATTTT
size: few; J: TRBJ1-3; D: TRBD1; V: TRBV7-9; CDR3: CASSFPGQAGNTIYF; DNA: TGTGCCAGCAGCTTCCCCGGACAGGCTGGAAACACCATATATTTT